The present T cell receptor (beta chain) was sequenced within a study of identical twins. General study points: Twin sharing of out-of-frame TCR alpha was underestimated by models in monozygotic pairs. The study based its conclusions on cross-sectional statistical analysis and did not follow the same donors. Twin-shared out-of-frame alpha sequences showed excess low generation probability.

On this clonotype: Its antigen is unidentified.

The CDR3 length is 12 residues. Germline V gene data show CDR1 as SGHTA and CDR2 as FQGNSA. V dropped 6 bases and J dropped 7 bases, with 13 bases sitting between them. TCRdb itself ran the 5' RACE reads through MiXCR, one entry per CDR3 protein. Of hundreds of thousands of distinct CDR3 sequences detected, 8.6% appear once; the ten largest clones hold roughly 0.9%. In addition, the sample was reused for a study of yellow fever vaccine responses in identical twins. That report notes: Twins' vaccine T cell response reportedly gave the appearance of partial convergence and partial personalization.

Material: PBMCs. The sequence was obtained from a young woman in good health. J is TRBJ2-7 and V is TRBV7-2; maybe TRBD2 (5 bases). This chain's CDR3 is CASSPFGEEQYF. CDR3 bases: TGTGCCAGCAGTCCCTTCGGGGAGGAGCAGTACTTC.